This entry features one T cell receptor (beta chain) sequence. Its antigen is still unknown. The record originates from a study of OX40 agonist ivuxolimab in advanced cancers. Study context: The patients' treatment was ivuxolimab, an agonistic anti-OX40 (CD134) antibody. The dose-escalation cohort was about 80% male, with a mean age of about 60 years, ranging about 20 to 79.

The assay was immunoSEQ multiplex PCR, and TCRdb's table has in-frame clones only and misses some. The table has around 6,000 clones, around 84% seen once. CDR3 length: 16 amino acids. V was shortened by 0 bases and J by 5 bases, with 16 bases between the two germline ends. Looked up from germline, CDR1 is SGHDN and CDR2 is FVKESK. Study-level results: Part of the nonresponder group also had normalized T-cell clonal expansion that was low. The study found that CD8+ T cells averaged more expanded clones than CD4+.

The source of this sequence is an adult with an advanced solid tumor such as melanoma, head and neck, liver or kidney cancer. Sequencing was performed on CD4+ or CD8+ T cells sorted from blood, taken in a trial of the OX40 agonist ivuxolimab. This sequence joins TRBV14 and TRBJ2-5, with D unclear. This chain's CDR3 is CASSQDGGRKGETQYF. As DNA, the CDR3 is TGTGCCAGCAGCCAAGATGGTGGTAGGAAAGGGGAGACCCAGTACTTC.